This T cell receptor (beta chain) comes out of a study of OX40 agonist ivuxolimab in advanced cancers. This CDR3 has 14 amino acids. After removal of 7 bases from V and 10 bases from J, the junction contained 11 bases not matched to a gene. Germline loops: CDR1 MDHEN, CDR2 SYDVKM. The repertoire was sequenced with immunoSEQ multiplex PCR; TCRdb's copy has only in-frame clones and lacks some. The repertoire consists of some 40,000 clones, with more than 85% occurring once and the leading ten covering 0.5% to 0.65%. J is TRBJ1-5 and V is TRBV28; 9 nucleotides line up with TRBD1. The source is an adult with an advanced solid tumor such as melanoma, head and neck, liver or kidney cancer. Sequencing used CD4+ or CD8+ T cells sorted from blood, obtained in a trial of the OX40 agonist ivuxolimab. The CDR3 loop reads CASTWDREREPQHF. CDR3 nucleotides: TGTGCCAGCACTTGGGACAGGGAGAGGGAACCCCAGCATTTT.